This TCR beta chain was obtained from a study of sequential checkpoint blockade in melanoma. As for the study in general: Randomization was 1:1 between first-line nivolumab→ipilimumab and ipilimumab→nivolumab.

Sequencing was performed with immunoSEQ multiplex PCR; in TCRdb, only in-frame clones are kept and a portion is missing. The sample lists about 8,400 clones, more than 75% occurring once. Treatment given: randomized to nivolumab then ipilimumab (arm A) or the reverse (arm B). DNA-damaging chemotherapy had not been given to any patient beforehand. PBMC sorting kept live CD3+CD8+ cells without CD19 or CD56. Germline V gives CDR1 MDHEN, CDR2 SYDVKM. CDR3 length equals 14 residues. Trimming stripped 5 bases from V and 8 bases from J, with 16 bases between. The sample in question was CD8+ T cells sorted from blood (inferred from file names), obtained from a patient given nivolumab and ipilimumab in sequence. The chain is built from TRBV28 and TRBJ1-5; tentative D call: TRBD1 (5 bases). The source is a human donor with melanoma. The CDR3 sequence: CASSAGTAWEPQHF. The CDR3 DNA follows: TGTGCCAGCAGTGCGGGGACGGCGTGGGAGCCCCAGCATTTT.